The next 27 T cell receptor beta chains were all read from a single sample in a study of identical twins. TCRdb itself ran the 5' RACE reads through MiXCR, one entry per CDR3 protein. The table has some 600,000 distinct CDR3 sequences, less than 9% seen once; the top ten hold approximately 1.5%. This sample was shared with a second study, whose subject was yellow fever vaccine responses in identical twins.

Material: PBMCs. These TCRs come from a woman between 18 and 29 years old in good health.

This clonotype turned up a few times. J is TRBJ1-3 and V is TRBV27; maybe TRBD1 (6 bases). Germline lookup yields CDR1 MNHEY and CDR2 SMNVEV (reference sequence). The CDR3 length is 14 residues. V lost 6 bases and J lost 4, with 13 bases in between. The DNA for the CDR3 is TGTGCCAGCAGAATGACAGGTGCGGGAAACACCATATATTTT. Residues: CASRMTGAGNTIYF.

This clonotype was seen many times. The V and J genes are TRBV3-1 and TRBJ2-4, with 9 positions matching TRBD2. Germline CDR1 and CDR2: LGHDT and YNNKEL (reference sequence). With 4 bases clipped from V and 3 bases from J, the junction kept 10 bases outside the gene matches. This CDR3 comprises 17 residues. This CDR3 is CASSLASGLADKNIQYF. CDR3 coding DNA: TGTGCCAGCAGCCTAGCCTCGGGACTAGCTGACAAAAACATTCAGTACTTC.

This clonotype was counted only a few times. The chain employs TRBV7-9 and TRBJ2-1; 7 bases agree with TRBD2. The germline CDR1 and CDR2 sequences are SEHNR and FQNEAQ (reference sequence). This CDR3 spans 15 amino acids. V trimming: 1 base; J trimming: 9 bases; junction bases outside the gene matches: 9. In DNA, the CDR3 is TGTGCCAGCAGCTTAGTCGGGACTACCCATATTGAGCAGTTCTTC. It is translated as CASSLVGTTHIEQFF.

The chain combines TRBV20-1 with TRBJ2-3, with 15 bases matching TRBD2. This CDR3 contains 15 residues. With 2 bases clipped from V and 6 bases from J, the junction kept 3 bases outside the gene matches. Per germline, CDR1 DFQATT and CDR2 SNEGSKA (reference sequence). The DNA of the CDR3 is TGCAGTGCTAGAACCGGGACTAGCGGGGGGGATACGCAGTATTTT. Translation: CSARTGTSGGDTQYF.

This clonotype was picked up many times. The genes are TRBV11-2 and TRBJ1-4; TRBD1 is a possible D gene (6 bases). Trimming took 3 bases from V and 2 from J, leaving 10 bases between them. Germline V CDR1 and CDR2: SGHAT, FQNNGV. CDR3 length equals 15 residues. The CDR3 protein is CASSFQGKTNEKLFF. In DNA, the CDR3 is TGTGCCAGCAGCTTCCAGGGGAAGACTAATGAAAAACTGTTTTTT. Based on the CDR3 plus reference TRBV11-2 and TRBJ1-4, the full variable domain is EAGVAQSPRYKIIEKRQSVAFWCNPISGHATLYWYQQILGQGPKLLIQFQNNGVVDDSQLPKDRFSAERLKGVDSTLKIQPAKLEDSAVYLCASSFQGKTNEKLFFGSGTQLSVL.

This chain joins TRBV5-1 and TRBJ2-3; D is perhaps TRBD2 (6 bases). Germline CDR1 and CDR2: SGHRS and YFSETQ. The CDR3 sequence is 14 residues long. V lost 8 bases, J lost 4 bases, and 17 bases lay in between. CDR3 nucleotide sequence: TGCGCCAGTAACACCGTGGGAGGCGCAGATACGCAGTATTTT. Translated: CASNTVGGADTQYF.

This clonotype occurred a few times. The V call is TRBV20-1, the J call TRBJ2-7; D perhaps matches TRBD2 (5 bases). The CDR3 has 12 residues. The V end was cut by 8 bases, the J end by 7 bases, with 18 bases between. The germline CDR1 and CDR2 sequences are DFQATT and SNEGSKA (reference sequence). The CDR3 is CSSHGERGEQYF. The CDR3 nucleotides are TGCAGTTCGCATGGGGAACGAGGGGAGCAGTACTTC.

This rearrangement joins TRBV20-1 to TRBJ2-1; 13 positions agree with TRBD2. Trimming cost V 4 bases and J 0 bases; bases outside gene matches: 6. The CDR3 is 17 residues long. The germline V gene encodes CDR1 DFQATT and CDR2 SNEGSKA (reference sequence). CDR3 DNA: TGCAGTGCTATCGGACTAGCGGGAGCCCTCTCCTACAATGAGCAGTTCTTC. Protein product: CSAIGLAGALSYNEQFF.

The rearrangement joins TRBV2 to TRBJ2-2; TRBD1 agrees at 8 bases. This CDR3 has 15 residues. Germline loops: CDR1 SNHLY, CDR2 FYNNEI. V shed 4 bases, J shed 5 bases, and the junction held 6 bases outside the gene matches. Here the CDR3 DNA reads TGTGCCAGCAGTGTGGACAGGGTGTATACCGGGGAGCTGTTTTTT. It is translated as CASSVDRVYTGELFF.

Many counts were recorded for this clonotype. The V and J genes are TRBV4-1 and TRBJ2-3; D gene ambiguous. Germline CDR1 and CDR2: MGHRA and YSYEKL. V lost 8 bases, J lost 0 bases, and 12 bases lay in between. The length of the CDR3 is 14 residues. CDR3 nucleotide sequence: TGCGCCAGCTGGTCGCCGACTAGCACAGATACGCAGTATTTT. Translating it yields CASWSPTSTDTQYF.

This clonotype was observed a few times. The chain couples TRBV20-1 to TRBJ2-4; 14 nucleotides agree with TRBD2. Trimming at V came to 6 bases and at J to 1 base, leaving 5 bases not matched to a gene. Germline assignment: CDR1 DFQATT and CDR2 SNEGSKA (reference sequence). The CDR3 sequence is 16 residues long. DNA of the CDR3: TGCAGTGCCCAGGGACTAGCGGGGGTTGCCAAAAACATTCAGTACTTC. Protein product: CSAQGLAGVAKNIQYF.

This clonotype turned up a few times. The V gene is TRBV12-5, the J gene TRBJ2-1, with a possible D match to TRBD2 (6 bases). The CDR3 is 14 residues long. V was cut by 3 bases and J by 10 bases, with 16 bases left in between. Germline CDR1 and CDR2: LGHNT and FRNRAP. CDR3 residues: CASGFAGPQREQFF. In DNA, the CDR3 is TGTGCTAGTGGTTTTGCGGGACCCCAGAGAGAGCAGTTCTTC.

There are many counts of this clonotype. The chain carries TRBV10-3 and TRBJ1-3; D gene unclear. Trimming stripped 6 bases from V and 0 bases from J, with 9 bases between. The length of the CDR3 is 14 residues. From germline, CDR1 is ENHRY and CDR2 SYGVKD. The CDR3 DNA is TGTGCCATCAGGGACGCCGTCTCTGGAAACACCATATATTTT. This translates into CAIRDAVSGNTIYF.

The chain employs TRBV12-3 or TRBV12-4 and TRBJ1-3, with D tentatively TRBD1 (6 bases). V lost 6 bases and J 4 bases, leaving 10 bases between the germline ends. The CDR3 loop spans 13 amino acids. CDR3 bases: TGTGCCAGCAGCCCAGGGGTAGGAAACACCATATATTTT. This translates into CASSPGVGNTIYF.

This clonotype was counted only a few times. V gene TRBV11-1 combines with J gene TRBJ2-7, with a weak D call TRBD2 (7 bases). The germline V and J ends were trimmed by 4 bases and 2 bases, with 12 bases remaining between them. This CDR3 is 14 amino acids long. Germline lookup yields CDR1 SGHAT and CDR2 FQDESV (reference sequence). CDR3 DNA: TGTGCCAGCAGCTCCAGGGGACTACCCTACGAGCAGTACGTC. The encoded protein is CASSSRGLPYEQYV.

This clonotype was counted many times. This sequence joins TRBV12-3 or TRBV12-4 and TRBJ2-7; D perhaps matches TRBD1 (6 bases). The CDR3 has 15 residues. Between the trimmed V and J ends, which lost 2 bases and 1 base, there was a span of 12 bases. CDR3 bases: TGTGCCAGCAGTTTAATGGCAGGGGTATCCTACGAGCAGTACTTC. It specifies CASSLMAGVSYEQYF.

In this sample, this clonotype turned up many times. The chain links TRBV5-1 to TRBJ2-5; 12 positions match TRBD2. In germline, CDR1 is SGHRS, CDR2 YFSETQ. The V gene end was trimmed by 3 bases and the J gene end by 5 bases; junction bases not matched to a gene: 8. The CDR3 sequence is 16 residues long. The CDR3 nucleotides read TGCGCCAGCAGCTCTCTAGCGGGAGGGCCGAGGGAGACCCAGTACTTC. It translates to CASSSLAGGPRETQYF.

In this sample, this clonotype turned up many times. The CDR3 loop reads CASSEGLAGGPRSYNEQFF. DNA for the CDR3: TGTGCCAGCAGTGAGGGACTAGCGGGGGGGCCACGGTCCTACAATGAGCAGTTCTTC. The chain recombines TRBV2 with TRBJ2-1; TRBD2 aligns across 16 bases. Unmatched junction bases numbered 6, after V lost 3 bases and J lost 1 base. From germline, CDR1 is SNHLY and CDR2 FYNNEI. CDR3 length equals 19 residues.

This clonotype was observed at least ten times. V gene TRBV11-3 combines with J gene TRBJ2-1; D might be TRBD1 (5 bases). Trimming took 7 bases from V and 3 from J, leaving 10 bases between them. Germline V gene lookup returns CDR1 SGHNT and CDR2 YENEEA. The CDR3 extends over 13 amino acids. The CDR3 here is CASTLQGYNEQFF. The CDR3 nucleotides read TGTGCCAGCACCCTGCAGGGCTACAATGAGCAGTTCTTC.

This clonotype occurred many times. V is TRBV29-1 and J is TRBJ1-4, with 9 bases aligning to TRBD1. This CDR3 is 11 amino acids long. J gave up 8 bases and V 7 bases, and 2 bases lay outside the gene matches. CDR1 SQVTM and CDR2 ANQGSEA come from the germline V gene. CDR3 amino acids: CSAGTGEKLFF. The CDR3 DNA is TGCAGCGCAGGGACAGGGGAAAAACTGTTTTTT.

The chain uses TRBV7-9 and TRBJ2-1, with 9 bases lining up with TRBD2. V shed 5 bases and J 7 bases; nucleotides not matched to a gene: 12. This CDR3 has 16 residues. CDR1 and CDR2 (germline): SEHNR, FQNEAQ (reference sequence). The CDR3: CASSPRAGGPENEQFF. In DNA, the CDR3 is TGTGCCAGCAGCCCGCGGGCGGGGGGGCCCGAGAATGAGCAGTTCTTC.

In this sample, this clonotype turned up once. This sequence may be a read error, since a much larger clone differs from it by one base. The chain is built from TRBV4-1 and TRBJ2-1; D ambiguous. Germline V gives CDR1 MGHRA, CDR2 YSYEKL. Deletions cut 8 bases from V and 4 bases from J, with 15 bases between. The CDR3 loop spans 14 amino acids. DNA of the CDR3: TGCGCCAGCCGGCCGGTGGGCGAGTACAATGAGCAGTTCTTC. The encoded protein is CASRPVGEYNEQFF.

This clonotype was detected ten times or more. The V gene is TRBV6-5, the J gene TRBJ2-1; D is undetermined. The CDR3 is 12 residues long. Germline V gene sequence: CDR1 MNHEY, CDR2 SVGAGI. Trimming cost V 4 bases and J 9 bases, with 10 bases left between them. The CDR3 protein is CASSLTWGEQFF. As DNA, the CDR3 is TGTGCCAGCAGTTTAACCTGGGGTGAGCAGTTCTTC.

The CDR3 DNA follows: TGTGCCAGCAGCCAAGGGTCCCGGGCGGGGTATTTT. As protein: CASSQGSRAGYF. V is TRBV3-1 and J is TRBJ2-3; D might be TRBD2 (5 bases). The germline V and J ends were trimmed by 1 base and 14 bases, with 13 bases remaining between them. The CDR3 length is 12 residues. From germline, CDR1 is LGHDT and CDR2 YNNKEL (reference sequence).

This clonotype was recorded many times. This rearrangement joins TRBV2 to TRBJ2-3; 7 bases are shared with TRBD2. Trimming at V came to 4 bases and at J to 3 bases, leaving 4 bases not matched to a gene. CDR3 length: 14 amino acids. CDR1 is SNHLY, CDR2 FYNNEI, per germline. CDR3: CASSGKAGTDTQYF. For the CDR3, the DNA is TGTGCCAGCAGTGGGAAAGCGGGGACAGATACGCAGTATTTT. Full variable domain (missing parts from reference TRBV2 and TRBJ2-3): EPEVTQTPSHQVTQMGQEVILRCVPISNHLYFYWYRQILGQKVEFLVSFYNNEISEKSEIFDDQFSVERPDGSNFTLKIRSTKLEDSAMYFCASSGKAGTDTQYFGPGTRLTVL.

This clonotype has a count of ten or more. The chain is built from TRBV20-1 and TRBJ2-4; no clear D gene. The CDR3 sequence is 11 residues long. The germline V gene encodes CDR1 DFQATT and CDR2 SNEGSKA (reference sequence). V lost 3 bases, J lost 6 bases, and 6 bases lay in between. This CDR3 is CSASPRNIQYF. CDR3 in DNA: TGCAGTGCTAGCCCCAGAAACATTCAGTACTTC.

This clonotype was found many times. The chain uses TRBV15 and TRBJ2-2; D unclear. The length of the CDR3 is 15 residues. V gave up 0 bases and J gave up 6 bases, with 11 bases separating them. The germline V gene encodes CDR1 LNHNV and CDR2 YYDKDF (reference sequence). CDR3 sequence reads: CATSRDWLIPGELFF. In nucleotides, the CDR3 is TGTGCCACCAGCAGAGATTGGCTTATACCCGGGGAGCTGTTTTTT.